Shown below are 18 T cell receptor beta chains from a single sample sequenced in a study of beta chain features in type 1 diabetes. Isolated RNA was reverse transcribed in full, so expressed TCRB transcripts were sequenced. The table came from immunoSEQ multiplex PCR; TCRdb's copy has only in-frame clones and leaves some out. Of under 150,000 clones in the sample, 6.9% are singletons; the top ten hold about 1.4%. The material sequenced was central memory CD4+ T cells from blood. The source is a woman in her thirties in good health.

This rearrangement joins TRBV7-2 to TRBJ2-2; the D is unclear. V lost 3 bases to trimming and J lost 0 bases, with 8 bases between them. The CDR3 runs 15 residues. In germline, CDR1 is SGHTA, CDR2 FQGNSA. CDR3 coding DNA: TGTGCCAGCAGCTTCGGTGTTGCGAACACCGGGGAGCTGTTTTTT. Its protein is CASSFGVANTGELFF.

The CDR3 loop is CASSLGGSVDTQYF. For the CDR3, the DNA is TGTGCCAGCAGCTTAGGTGGCTCAGTGGATACGCAGTATTTT. J is TRBJ2-3 and V is TRBV11-2; unclear D gene. CDR1 is SGHAT and CDR2 is FQNNGV in the germline V gene. V lost 1 base, J lost 6 bases, and 11 bases lay in between. The CDR3 is 14 residues long.

This clone was counted only a few times. V is TRBV28 and J is TRBJ1-1, with D tentatively TRBD1 (6 bases). Trimming removed 6 bases at V and 0 bases at J, with 14 bases between. CDR1 and CDR2 from the germline V gene are MDHEN and SYDVKM. The CDR3 consists of 15 residues. This chain's CDR3 is CASREWGQMNTEAFF. The CDR3 DNA reads TGTGCCAGCAGGGAATGGGGACAAATGAACACTGAAGCTTTCTTT.

A few counts support this clone. The chain uses TRBV11-2 and TRBJ1-2; D not certain. This CDR3 is 14 amino acids long. Germline lookup yields CDR1 SGHAT and CDR2 FQNNGV. Trimming removed 1 base from V and 2 bases from J, with 8 bases in between. As DNA, the CDR3 is TGTGCCAGCAGCTTAGGGACTGAAAACTATGGCTACACCTTC. It specifies CASSLGTENYGYTF.

There are a few counts of this clone. The CDR3 DNA is TGTGCCAGCAGGAACGGTTACTACGAGCAGTACTTC. This sequence encodes CASRNGYYEQYF. The chain carries TRBV6-5 and TRBJ2-7; D gene ambiguous. CDR1 and CDR2 from the germline V gene are MNHEY and SVGAGI. The CDR3 runs to 12 residues. V was cut by 6 bases and J by 3 bases, with 9 bases left in between.

Worth noting for this clone: At one end, the junction sequence differs from germline, possibly due to a read error. This chain connects TRBV14 to TRBJ2-7, with TRBD2 matching 12 bases. This CDR3 is 15 amino acids long. Germline CDR1 reads SGHDN; CDR2 reads FVKESK. The CDR3 is CASRQGGLAGPEQYF. The CDR3 DNA sequence: TGTGCCAGCAGGCAAGGTGGACTAGCGGGGCCGGAGCAGTACTTC.

There are a few counts of this clone. The gene calls are TRBV18 and TRBJ1-5; D not resolved. CDR1 is KGHSH, CDR2 LQKENI, per germline. The V gene lost 3 bases and the J gene lost 6 bases, with 3 bases spanning the gap. The CDR3 is 11 amino acids. CDR3 nucleotides: TGTGCCAGCTCACCCGGTCAGCCCCAGCATTTT. Residues: CASSPGQPQHF. Using reference TRBV18 and TRBJ1-5 for the parts outside the CDR3, the full variable domain is NAGVMQNPRHLVRRRGQEARLRCSPMKGHSHVYWYRQLPEEGLKFMVYLQKENIIDESGMPKERFSAEFPKEGPSILRIQQVVRGDSAAYFCASSPGQPQHFGDGTRLSIL.

CDR3 bases: TGTGCTAGTGGTTTGGTAACGAGCGGGAGGGGTGAGCAGTTCTTC. Translated, it gives CASGLVTSGRGEQFF. The chain carries TRBV12-5 and TRBJ2-1, with TRBD2 matching 10 bases. Per the germline V gene, CDR1 is LGHNT and CDR2 is FRNRAP. The CDR3 length is 15 residues. Germline trimming cut 0 bases from V and 9 bases from J; bases unmatched to any gene: 5.

This clone was detected a few times. The chain uses TRBV19 and TRBJ1-1, with 9 bases identical to TRBD1. In germline, CDR1 is LNHDA, CDR2 SQIVND (reference sequence). Trimming at V came to 8 bases and at J to 6 bases, leaving 10 bases not matched to a gene. The CDR3 extends over 14 amino acids. This chain's CDR3 is CASGPGQGNPEAFF. The CDR3 DNA is TGTGCCAGTGGCCCGGGACAGGGTAACCCTGAAGCTTTCTTT.

Notes on this clone: Relative to the germline gene, one junction end is altered; a read error may explain this. This chain links TRBV7-9 with TRBJ2-3, with D tentatively TRBD2 (5 bases). CDR1 is SEHNR and CDR2 is FQNEAQ in the germline V gene (reference sequence). CDR3 size: 15 residues. The CDR3 reads CASSLGLMSTDTQYF. In nucleotides, the CDR3 is TGTGCCAGCAGTTTAGGACTCATGAGCACAGATACGCAGTATTTT.

This clone was seen only a few times. The genes are TRBV28 and TRBJ2-1; 10 nucleotides agree with TRBD1. Trimming cost V 8 bases and J 4 bases; bases outside gene matches: 11. The CDR3 loop spans 16 amino acids. CDR1 is MDHEN and CDR2 is SYDVKM in the germline V gene. The CDR3 DNA is TGTGCCAGCTCTTCCCCCCGGGACAGGGGTTACAATGAGCAGTTCTTC. Its protein is CASSSPRDRGYNEQFF.

This clone was counted between two and nine times. This chain connects TRBV11-3 to TRBJ2-1; TRBD2 aligns across 10 bases. Trimming cost V 5 bases and J 7 bases; bases outside gene matches: 5. The germline CDR1 and CDR2 sequences are SGHNT and YENEEA. This CDR3 comprises 14 residues. The CDR3 DNA is TGTGCCAGCAGCCGAGGGACTAGCGAGAATGAGCAGTTCTTC. It yields the protein CASSRGTSENEQFF.

This rearrangement joins TRBV11-3 to TRBJ2-5; tentative D call: TRBD1 (5 bases). This CDR3 region has 13 residues. The germline V gene encodes CDR1 SGHNT and CDR2 YENEEA. Trimming shortened V by 5 bases and J by 2 bases, and 9 bases separated the two germline ends. CDR3 region: CASSGDRQETQYF. The CDR3, as DNA: TGTGCCAGCAGCGGAGACAGACAAGAGACCCAGTACTTC.

The V and J genes are TRBV9 and TRBJ2-1; 7 nucleotides agree with TRBD2. The trim removed 3 bases at V and 10 bases at J, leaving 13 bases unmatched. Germline-derived CDR1 and CDR2 are SGDLS and YYNGEE. This CDR3 has 15 amino acids. As DNA, the CDR3 is TGTGCCAGCAGCGCTTCGGGCGGGAGTAGTGGGGAGCAGTTCTTC. Protein product: CASSASGGSSGEQFF.

This clone was seen a few times. The chain is built from TRBV4-2 and TRBJ2-3; possibly TRBD2 for D (6 bases). Germline V gene data show CDR1 as LGHNA and CDR2 as YNFKEQ. The length of the CDR3 is 17 residues. The germline V and J ends were trimmed by 1 base and 2 bases, with 16 bases remaining between them. The CDR3 spells CASSQVGTGLYTDTQYF. The CDR3 DNA is TGTGCCAGCAGCCAAGTCGGGACTGGCCTCTACACAGATACGCAGTATTTT.

This chain links TRBV7-8 with TRBJ2-7, with unresolved D. The CDR3 spans 15 residues. The V gene's germline CDR1 is SGHVS and CDR2 FQNEAQ. The V and J ends lost 2 bases and 0 bases respectively, with 11 bases between them. The CDR3 nucleotides read TGTGCCAGCAGCTTACTGTTTGGCAGCTCCTACGAGCAGTACTTC. Protein: CASSLLFGSSYEQYF.

This clone was seen a few times. The rearrangement uses TRBV4-2 and TRBJ2-1; 7 bases align to TRBD1. Trimming took 2 bases from V and 4 from J; bases not matched to a gene: 11. Germline V gene sequence: CDR1 LGHNA, CDR2 YNFKEQ. This CDR3 contains 17 residues. The CDR3 nucleotides read TGTGCCAGCAGCCAACTCCCAGGGGGAGCAGATTACAATGAGCAGTTCTTC. Translated: CASSQLPGGADYNEQFF.

The CDR3 loop reads CASPPQRGYYGYTF. CDR3 nucleotides: TGTGCCAGCCCCCCCCAACGGGGGTACTATGGCTACACCTTC. The V call is TRBV18, the J call TRBJ1-2, with a possible D match to TRBD1 (5 bases). V was trimmed by 8 bases and J by 3 bases, leaving 16 bases between them. CDR1 and CDR2 from the germline V gene are KGHSH and LQKENI. The CDR3 consists of 14 residues.